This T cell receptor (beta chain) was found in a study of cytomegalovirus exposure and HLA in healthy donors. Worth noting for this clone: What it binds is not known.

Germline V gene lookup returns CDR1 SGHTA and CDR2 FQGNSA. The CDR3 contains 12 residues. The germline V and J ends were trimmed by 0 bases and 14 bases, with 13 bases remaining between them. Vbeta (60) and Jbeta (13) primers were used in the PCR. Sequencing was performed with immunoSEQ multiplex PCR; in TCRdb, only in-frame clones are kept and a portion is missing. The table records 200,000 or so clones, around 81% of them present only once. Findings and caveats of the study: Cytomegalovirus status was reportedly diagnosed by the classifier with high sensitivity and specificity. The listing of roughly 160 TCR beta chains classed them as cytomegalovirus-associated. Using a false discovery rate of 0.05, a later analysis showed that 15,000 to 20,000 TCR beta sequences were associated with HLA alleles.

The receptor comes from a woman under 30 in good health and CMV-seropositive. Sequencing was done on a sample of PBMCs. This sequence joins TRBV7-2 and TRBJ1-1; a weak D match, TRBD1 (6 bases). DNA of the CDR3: TGTGCCAGCAGCTTAGCCACAGGGATGTGGTTCTTT. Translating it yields CASSLATGMWFF.